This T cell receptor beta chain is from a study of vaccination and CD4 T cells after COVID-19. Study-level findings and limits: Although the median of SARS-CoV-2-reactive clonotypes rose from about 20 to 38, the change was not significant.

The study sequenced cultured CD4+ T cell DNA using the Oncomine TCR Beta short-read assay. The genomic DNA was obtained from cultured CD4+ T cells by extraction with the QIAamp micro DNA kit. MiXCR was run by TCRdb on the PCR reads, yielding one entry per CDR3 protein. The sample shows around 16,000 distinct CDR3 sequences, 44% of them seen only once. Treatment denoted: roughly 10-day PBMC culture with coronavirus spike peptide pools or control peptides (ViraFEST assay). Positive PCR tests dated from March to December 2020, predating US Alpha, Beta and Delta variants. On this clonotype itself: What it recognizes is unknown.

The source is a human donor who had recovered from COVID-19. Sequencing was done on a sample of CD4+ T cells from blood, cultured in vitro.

The CDR3 DNA sequence: TGCAGTGCACCGCTCCCTCCGTACAATGAGCAGTTCTTC. This translates into CSAPLPPYNEQFF. The chain couples TRBV20-1 to TRBJ2-1; no reliable D call. The germline gives CDR1 DFQATT, CDR2 SNEGSKA (reference sequence). This CDR3 is 13 amino acids long. Between the trimmed V and J ends, which lost 6 bases and 4 bases, there was a span of 13 bases.